The 19 T cell receptor beta chains given below trace back to one sample, sequenced in a study of technical replicates of blood from a few donors. Sequencing used immunoSEQ multiplex PCR; TCRdb keeps in-frame clones, though not all of them. The table lists over 10,000 clones, more than 85% of them singletons, with approximately 9.1% in the top ten. The source material was PBMCs. The receptors originated from a human donor in good health.

This sequence joins TRBV9 and TRBJ2-1, with 12 positions matching TRBD2. Germline trimming cut 3 bases from V and 9 bases from J; bases unmatched to any gene: 13. CDR1 SGDLS and CDR2 YYNGEE come from the germline V gene. The CDR3 covers 17 residues. The CDR3 DNA reads TGTGCCAGCAGCGGTACCGGGACTAGCGGGTCTGGGGTTGAGCAGTTCTTC. Its translation: CASSGTGTSGSGVEQFF.

The chain couples TRBV18 to TRBJ2-2, with 8 nucleotides matching TRBD1. This CDR3 is built from 16 residues. Germline V gene lookup returns CDR1 KGHSH and CDR2 LQKENI. Trimming cost V 0 bases and J 7 bases; bases outside gene matches: 7. Written as DNA, the CDR3 is TGTGCCAGCTCACCACCCGGACAGGGTAGCAGCGGGGAGCTGTTTTTT. Translating gives CASSPPGQGSSGELFF.

The genes are TRBV7-7 and TRBJ2-7; 7 bases agree with TRBD2. This CDR3 contains 16 residues. Germline loops: CDR1 SSHAT, CDR2 FNYEAQ (reference sequence). The junction had 12 bases not matched to a gene; V was cut back by 4 bases and J by 3 bases. In DNA, the CDR3 is TGTGCCAGCAGCTCCGCCCGGGGGGAGAGGGGCTACGAGCAGTACTTC. Translation: CASSSARGERGYEQYF.

J is TRBJ2-7 and V is TRBV27, with 11 bases matching TRBD2. Germline-derived CDR1 and CDR2 are MNHEY and SMNVEV (reference sequence). Germline trimming cut 7 bases from V and 2 bases from J; bases unmatched to any gene: 10. This CDR3 has 16 amino acids. CDR3 coding DNA: TGTGCCAGCACCTCTCGGGGGACTAGCGGAACCTACGAGCAGTACTTC. Protein: CASTSRGTSGTYEQYF.

This clone has just one count. The rearrangement links TRBV19 to TRBJ2-2; 7 bases align to TRBD2. The CDR3 spans 12 residues. Germline V CDR1 and CDR2: LNHDA, SQIVND (reference sequence). V dropped 8 bases and J dropped 5; count of bases not matched to a gene: 2. CDR3 region: CASLRGTGELFF. DNA for the CDR3: TGTGCCAGTTTGCGGGGGACCGGGGAGCTGTTTTTT. The whole variable domain, remainder taken from reference TRBV19 and TRBJ2-2, is DGGITQSPKYLFRKEGQNVTLSCEQNLNHDAMYWYRQDPGQGLRLIYYSQIVNDFQKGDIAEGYSVSREKKESFPLTVTSAQKNPTAFYLCASLRGTGELFFGEGSRLTVL.

The chain recombines TRBV28 with TRBJ1-2, with 9 bases aligning to TRBD1. The V and J ends lost 5 bases and 7 bases, in that order; junction bases with no gene match: 8. CDR3 length: 14 residues. Germline assignment: CDR1 MDHEN and CDR2 SYDVKM. The CDR3 sequence: CASSVEGQGRGYTF. As DNA, the CDR3 is TGTGCCAGCAGTGTCGAGGGACAGGGCCGTGGCTACACCTTC.

This sequence joins TRBV5-1 and TRBJ2-2; 9 bases agree with TRBD1. After removal of 4 bases from V and 0 bases from J, the junction contained 10 bases not matched to a gene. Germline-derived CDR1 and CDR2 are SGHRS and YFSETQ. This CDR3 contains 18 residues. The CDR3 sequence is CASSPGPRQGANTGELFF. Here the CDR3 DNA reads TGCGCCAGCAGCCCGGGCCCTCGACAGGGGGCGAACACCGGGGAGCTGTTTTTT.

The V call is TRBV28, the J call TRBJ2-5; 12 bases map to TRBD1. V lost 4 bases to trimming and J lost 5 bases; unmatched junction nucleotides: 5. The germline gives CDR1 MDHEN, CDR2 SYDVKM. The CDR3 sequence is 15 residues long. The CDR3 region has the DNA TGTGCCAGCAGTTCTGGGACAGGGGGCGCGGAGACCCAGTACTTC. Its translation is CASSSGTGGAETQYF.

The V call is TRBV5-1, the J call TRBJ2-2, with 9 bases identical to TRBD1. The CDR3 loop spans 17 amino acids. The germline V gene encodes CDR1 SGHRS and CDR2 YFSETQ. Trimming removed 5 bases from V and 4 bases from J; junction bases left unmatched: 12. The CDR3 DNA sequence: TGCGCCAGCAGTAACTCTCCGGACAGGGGCGGCACCGGGGAGCTGTTTTTT. This encodes CASSNSPDRGGTGELFF.

The chain uses TRBV5-4 and TRBJ2-5; 9 bases fit TRBD2. Germline-derived CDR1 and CDR2 are SGHNT and YYREEE (reference sequence). V was clipped by 3 bases and J by 1 base; unmatched bases: 10. This CDR3 is 17 amino acids long. The CDR3 here is CASSSAASGTSQETQYF. The DNA for the CDR3 is TGTGCCAGCAGCTCAGCGGCTAGCGGGACGAGCCAAGAGACCCAGTACTTC.

The chain has TRBV2 and TRBJ1-5; 7 bases match TRBD1. The CDR3 runs to 15 residues. J gave up 9 bases and V 4 bases, and 12 bases lay outside the gene matches. Germline assignment: CDR1 SNHLY and CDR2 FYNNEI. The CDR3 is CASSGGTGDSGPQHF. CDR3 in DNA: TGTGCCAGCAGTGGGGGCACAGGGGATTCGGGGCCCCAGCATTTT.

The J gene is TRBJ1-1, the V gene TRBV9; D is unresolved. The germline V gene encodes CDR1 SGDLS and CDR2 YYNGEE. The CDR3 runs to 15 residues. V shed 3 bases and J shed 1 base, with 13 bases lying between them. CDR3 region: CASSAPSAENTEAFF. The CDR3 nucleotides are TGTGCCAGCAGCGCCCCAAGTGCAGAGAACACTGAAGCTTTCTTT. The full variable domain, with the rest looked up from reference TRBV9 and TRBJ1-1, is DSGVTQTPKHLITATGQRVTLRCSPRSGDLSVYWYQQSLDQGLQFLIQYYNGEERAKGNILERFSAQQFPDLHSELNLSSLELGDSALYFCASSAPSAENTEAFFGQGTRLTVV.

A few counts support this clone. The rearrangement uses TRBV19 and TRBJ1-2; D gene ambiguous. From germline, CDR1 is LNHDA and CDR2 SQIVND (reference sequence). V lost 9 bases and J 8 bases, leaving 16 bases between the germline ends. The CDR3 covers 12 residues. CDR3 DNA: TGTGCCAGCAGTCCCTCCCGGCGGGGCTACACCTTC. Its translation is CASSPSRRGYTF.

The chain joins TRBV29-1 to TRBJ1-4, with D possibly being TRBD1 (5 bases). This CDR3 has 15 amino acids. Germline loops: CDR1 SQVTM, CDR2 ANQGSEA. V lost 1 base, J lost 4 bases, and 13 bases lay in between. The CDR3 region has the DNA TGCAGCGTTGAAGCAGGGTCGAGTTTTAATGAAAAACTGTTTTTT. It codes for CSVEAGSSFNEKLFF.

This chain connects TRBV28 to TRBJ2-7, with TRBD2 identical over 8 bases. Looked up from germline, CDR1 is MDHEN and CDR2 is SYDVKM. The CDR3 is made up of 15 amino acids. Losses at the gene ends were 6 bases for V and 3 bases for J; bases not matched to a gene: 10. The CDR3, as DNA: TGTGCCAGCAGACCCCGGACGGGAGGGGTCTACGAGCAGTACTTC. This gives the protein CASRPRTGGVYEQYF.

The chain employs TRBV5-1 and TRBJ1-2; D not resolved. This CDR3 has 14 amino acids. Germline V gene lookup returns CDR1 SGHRS and CDR2 YFSETQ. Trimming removed 4 bases at V and 4 bases at J, with 14 bases between. CDR3 in amino acids: CASSPDEGSYGYTF. CDR3 in DNA: TGCGCCAGCAGCCCGGACGAGGGAAGCTATGGCTACACCTTC.

The chain links TRBV18 to TRBJ1-1; no clear D gene. In germline, CDR1 is KGHSH, CDR2 LQKENI. V lost 0 bases to trimming and J lost 0 bases, with 8 bases between them. CDR3 size: 15 residues. The CDR3 DNA is TGTGCCAGCTCACCACCTTTCCGGGTGAACACTGAAGCTTTCTTT. It specifies CASSPPFRVNTEAFF. The variable domain in full, with the rest retrieved from reference TRBV18 and TRBJ1-1, is NAGVMQNPRHLVRRRGQEARLRCSPMKGHSHVYWYRQLPEEGLKFMVYLQKENIIDESGMPKERFSAEFPKEGPSILRIQQVVRGDSAAYFCASSPPFRVNTEAFFGQGTRLTVV.

The V call is TRBV9, the J call TRBJ2-2; a possible D gene is TRBD1 (6 bases). Trimming shortened V by 4 bases and J by 0 bases, and 10 bases separated the two germline ends. Germline V gene data show CDR1 as SGDLS and CDR2 as YYNGEE. This CDR3 contains 15 residues. CDR3 amino acids: CASSPGTTNTGELFF. CDR3 DNA: TGTGCCAGCAGCCCAGGGACAACGAACACCGGGGAGCTGTTTTTT.

The chain carries TRBV5-1 and TRBJ2-7; a possible D gene is TRBD1 (5 bases). The CDR3 is 17 amino acids. The germline CDR1 and CDR2 sequences are SGHRS and YFSETQ. The V end lost 5 bases, the J end lost 1 base, and 22 bases lay between the germline ends. As DNA, the CDR3 is TGCGCCAGCAGTACGACCACCGGGCCAGGGAAGTCCTACGAGCAGTACTTC. It codes for CASSTTTGPGKSYEQYF.